This T cell receptor beta chain was found in a study of blood T cell repertoires in COVID-19. V gave up 8 bases and J gave up 2 bases, with 17 bases separating them. Germline-derived CDR1 and CDR2 are MNHEY and SVGAGI. The CDR3 has 15 residues. Profiling relied on immunoSEQ multiplex PCR, and the TCRdb table lists in-frame clones only, not all of them. The top ten hold around 0.8% of the sample, which has over 150,000 clones, roughly 92% seen once. The specimen was peripheral blood. This receptor was taken from a young man with COVID-19, enrolled during active disease. The rearrangement links TRBV6-5 to TRBJ2-3, with D possibly TRBD1 on 6 matching bases. CDR3 nucleotide sequence: TGTGCCAGCTCCCCTCAACCAGGGGCCACAGATACGCAGTATTTT. It codes for CASSPQPGATDTQYF.